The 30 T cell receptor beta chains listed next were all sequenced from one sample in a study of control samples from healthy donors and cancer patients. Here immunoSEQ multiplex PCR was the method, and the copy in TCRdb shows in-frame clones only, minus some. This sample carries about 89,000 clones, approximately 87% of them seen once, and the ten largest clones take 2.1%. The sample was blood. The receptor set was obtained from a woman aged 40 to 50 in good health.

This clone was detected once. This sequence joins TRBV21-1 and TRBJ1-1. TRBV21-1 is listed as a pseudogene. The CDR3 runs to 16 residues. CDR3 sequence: CASRHLRRGVNTEAFF. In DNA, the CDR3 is TGTGCCAGCAGACACCTCCGTCGGGGTGTGAACACTGAAGCTTTCTTT.

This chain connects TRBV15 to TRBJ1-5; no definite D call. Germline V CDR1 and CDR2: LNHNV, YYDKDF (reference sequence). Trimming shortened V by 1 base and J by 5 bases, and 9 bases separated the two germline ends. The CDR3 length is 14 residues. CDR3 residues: CATSRVGQYQPQHF. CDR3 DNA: TGTGCCACCAGCAGAGTAGGGCAGTATCAGCCCCAGCATTTT.

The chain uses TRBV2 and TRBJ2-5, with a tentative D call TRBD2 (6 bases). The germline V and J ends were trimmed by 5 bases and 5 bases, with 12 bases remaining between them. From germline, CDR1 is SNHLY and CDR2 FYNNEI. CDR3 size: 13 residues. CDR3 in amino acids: CASSRGLEETQYF. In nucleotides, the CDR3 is TGTGCCAGCAGTCGGGGACTGGAGGAGACCCAGTACTTC.

CDR3 nucleotides: TGTGCCAGCAGCTCCGGCGGAGGACTCTACAATGAGCAGTTCTTC. Protein: CASSSGGGLYNEQFF. J is TRBJ2-1 and V is TRBV7-9; D possibly corresponds to TRBD2 (5 bases). This CDR3 comprises 15 residues. CDR1 is SEHNR, CDR2 FQNEAQ, per germline (reference sequence). Trimming shortened V by 4 bases and J by 3 bases, and 13 bases separated the two germline ends.

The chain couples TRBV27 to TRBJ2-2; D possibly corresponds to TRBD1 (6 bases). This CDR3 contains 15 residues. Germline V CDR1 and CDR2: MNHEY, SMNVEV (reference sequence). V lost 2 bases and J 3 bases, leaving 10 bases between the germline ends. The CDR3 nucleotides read TGTGCCAGCAGTTTAATGTCAGGGGACACCGGGGAGCTGTTTTTT. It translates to CASSLMSGDTGELFF.

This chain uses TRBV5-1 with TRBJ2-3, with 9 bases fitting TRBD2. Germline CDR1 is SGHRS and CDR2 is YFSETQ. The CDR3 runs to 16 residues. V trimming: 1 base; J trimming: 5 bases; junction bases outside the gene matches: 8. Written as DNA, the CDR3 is TGCGCCAGCAGCTTGTTGGCGGGGGGGCCTTTAGATACGCAGTATTTT. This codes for CASSLLAGGPLDTQYF.

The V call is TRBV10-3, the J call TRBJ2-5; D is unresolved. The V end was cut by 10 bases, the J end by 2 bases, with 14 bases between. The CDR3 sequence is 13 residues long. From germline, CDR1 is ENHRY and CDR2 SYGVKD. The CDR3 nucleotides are TGTGCCACTACAGCAACTCTTCAAGAGACCCAGTACTTC. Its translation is CATTATLQETQYF.

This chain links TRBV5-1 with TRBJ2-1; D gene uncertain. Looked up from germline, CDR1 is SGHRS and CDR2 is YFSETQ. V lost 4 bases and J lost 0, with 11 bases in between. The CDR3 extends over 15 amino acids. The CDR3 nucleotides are TGCGCCAGCAGCCTGGACGGCAGCTCCTACAATGAGCAGTTCTTC. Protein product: CASSLDGSSYNEQFF.

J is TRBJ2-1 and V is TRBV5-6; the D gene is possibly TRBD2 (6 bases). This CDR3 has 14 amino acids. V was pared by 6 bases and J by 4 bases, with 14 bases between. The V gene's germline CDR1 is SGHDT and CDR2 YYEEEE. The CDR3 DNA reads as TGTGCCAGCAAGGTCCGGGACTCTTACAATGAGCAGTTCTTC. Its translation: CASKVRDSYNEQFF.

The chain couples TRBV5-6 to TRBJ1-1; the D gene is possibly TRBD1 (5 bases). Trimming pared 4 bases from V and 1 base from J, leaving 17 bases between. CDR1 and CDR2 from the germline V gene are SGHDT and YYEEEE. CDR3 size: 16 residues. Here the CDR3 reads CASSAITGIWNTEAFF. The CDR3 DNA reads TGTGCCAGCAGCGCGATAACAGGTATATGGAACACTGAAGCTTTCTTT.

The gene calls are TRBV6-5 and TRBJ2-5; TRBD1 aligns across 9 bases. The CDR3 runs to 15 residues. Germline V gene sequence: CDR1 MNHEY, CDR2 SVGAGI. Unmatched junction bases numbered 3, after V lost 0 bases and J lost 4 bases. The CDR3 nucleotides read TGTGCCAGCAGTTACTCTGGGACAGGGTTAGAGACCCAGTACTTC. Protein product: CASSYSGTGLETQYF.

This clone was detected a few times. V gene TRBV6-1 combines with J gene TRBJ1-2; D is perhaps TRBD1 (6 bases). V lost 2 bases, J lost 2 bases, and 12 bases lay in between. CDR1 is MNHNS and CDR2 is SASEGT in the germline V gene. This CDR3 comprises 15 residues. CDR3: CASSESIGGNYGYTF. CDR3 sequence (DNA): TGTGCCAGCAGTGAAAGTATTGGGGGCAACTATGGCTACACCTTC.

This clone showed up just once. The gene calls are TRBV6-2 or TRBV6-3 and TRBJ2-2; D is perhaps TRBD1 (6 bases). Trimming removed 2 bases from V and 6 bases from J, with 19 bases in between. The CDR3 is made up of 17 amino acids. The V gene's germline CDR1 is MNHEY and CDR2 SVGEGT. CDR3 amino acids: CASSYIGTLYAPGELFF. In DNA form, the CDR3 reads TGTGCCAGCAGTTACATCGGGACACTTTATGCCCCCGGGGAGCTGTTTTTT.

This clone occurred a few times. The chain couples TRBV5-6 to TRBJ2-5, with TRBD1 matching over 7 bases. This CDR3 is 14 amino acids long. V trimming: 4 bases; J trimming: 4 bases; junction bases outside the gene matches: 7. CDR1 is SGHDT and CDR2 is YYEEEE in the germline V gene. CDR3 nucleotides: TGTGCCAGCAGCCCGACAGGGACGGGAGAGACCCAGTACTTC. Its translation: CASSPTGTGETQYF.

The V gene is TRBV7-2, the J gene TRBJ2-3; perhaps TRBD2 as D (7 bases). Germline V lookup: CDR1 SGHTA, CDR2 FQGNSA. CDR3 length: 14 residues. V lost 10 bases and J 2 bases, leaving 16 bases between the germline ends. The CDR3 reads CATTWRGPTDTQYF. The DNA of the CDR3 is TGTGCCACCACCTGGCGGGGGCCCACAGATACGCAGTATTTT.

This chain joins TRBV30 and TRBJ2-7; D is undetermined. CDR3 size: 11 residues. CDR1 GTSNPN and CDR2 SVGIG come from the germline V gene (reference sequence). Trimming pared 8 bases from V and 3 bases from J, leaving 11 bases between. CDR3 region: CASSPGYEQYF. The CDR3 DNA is TGTGCCAGCTCCCCGGGCTACGAGCAGTACTTC.

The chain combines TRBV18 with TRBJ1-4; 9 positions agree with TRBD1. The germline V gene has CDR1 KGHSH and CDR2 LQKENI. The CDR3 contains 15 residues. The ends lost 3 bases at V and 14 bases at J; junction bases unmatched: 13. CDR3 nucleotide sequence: TGTGCCAGCTCACCCGTCCCGGGACAGGGCCCAAAGCTGTTTTTT. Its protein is CASSPVPGQGPKLFF.

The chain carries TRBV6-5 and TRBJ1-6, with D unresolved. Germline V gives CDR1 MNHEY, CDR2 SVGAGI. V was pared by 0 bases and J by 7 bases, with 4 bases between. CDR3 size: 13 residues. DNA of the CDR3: TGTGCCAGCAGTTACTCCACGAATTCACCCCTCCACTTT. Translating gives CASSYSTNSPLHF.

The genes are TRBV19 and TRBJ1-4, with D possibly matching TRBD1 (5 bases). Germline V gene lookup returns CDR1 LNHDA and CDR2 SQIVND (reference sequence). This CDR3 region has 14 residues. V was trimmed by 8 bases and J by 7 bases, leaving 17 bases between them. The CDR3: CASRDSVSSEKLFF. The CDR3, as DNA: TGTGCCAGTCGGGACTCGGTGTCTTCTGAAAAACTGTTTTTT.

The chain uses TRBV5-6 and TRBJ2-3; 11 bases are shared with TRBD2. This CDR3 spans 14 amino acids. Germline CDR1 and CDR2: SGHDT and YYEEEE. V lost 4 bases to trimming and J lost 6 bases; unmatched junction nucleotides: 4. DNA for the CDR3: TGTGCCAGCAGCCCTCTAGCGGGGGGCGATACGCAGTATTTT. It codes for CASSPLAGGDTQYF. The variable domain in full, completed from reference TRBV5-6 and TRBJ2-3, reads DAGVTQSPTHLIKTRGQQVTLRCSPKSGHDTVSWYQQALGQGPQFIFQYYEEEERQRGNFPDRFSGHQFPNYSSELNVNALLLGDSALYLCASSPLAGGDTQYFGPGTRLTVL.

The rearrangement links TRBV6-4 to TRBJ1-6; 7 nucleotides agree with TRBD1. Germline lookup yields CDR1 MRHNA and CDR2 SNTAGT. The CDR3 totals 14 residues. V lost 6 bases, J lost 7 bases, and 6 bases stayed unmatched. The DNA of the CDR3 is TGTGCCAGCAGCAGACAGGGAGTAAATTCACCCCTCCACTTT. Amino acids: CASSRQGVNSPLHF.

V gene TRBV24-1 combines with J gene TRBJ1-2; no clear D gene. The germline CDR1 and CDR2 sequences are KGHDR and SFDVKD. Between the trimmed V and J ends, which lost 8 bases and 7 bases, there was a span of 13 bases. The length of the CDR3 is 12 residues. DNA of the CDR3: TGTGCCACCACCTTCCGAGGGCTTGGCTACACCTTC. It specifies CATTFRGLGYTF.

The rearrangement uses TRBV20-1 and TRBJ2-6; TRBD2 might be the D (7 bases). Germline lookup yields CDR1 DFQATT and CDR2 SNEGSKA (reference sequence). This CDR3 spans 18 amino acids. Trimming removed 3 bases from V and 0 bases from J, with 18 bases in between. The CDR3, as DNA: TGCAGTGCTAGTGCCCTCCGGGGGGCTATCTCTGGGGCCAACGTCCTGACTTTC. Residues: CSASALRGAISGANVLTF.

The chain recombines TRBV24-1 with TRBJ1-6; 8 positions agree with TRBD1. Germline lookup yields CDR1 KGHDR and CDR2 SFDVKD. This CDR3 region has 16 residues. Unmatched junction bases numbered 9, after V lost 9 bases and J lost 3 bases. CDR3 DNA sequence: TGTGCCACCCCAGGGGGCGAAACCCTCTATAATTCACCCCTCCACTTT. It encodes CATPGGETLYNSPLHF.

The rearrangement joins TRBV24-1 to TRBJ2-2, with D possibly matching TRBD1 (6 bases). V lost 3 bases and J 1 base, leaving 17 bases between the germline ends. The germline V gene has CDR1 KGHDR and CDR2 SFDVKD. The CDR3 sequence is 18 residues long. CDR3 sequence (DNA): TGTGCCACCAGTGATCCCACCGCGGACAGTTTGAACACCGGGGAGCTGTTTTTT. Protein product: CATSDPTADSLNTGELFF.

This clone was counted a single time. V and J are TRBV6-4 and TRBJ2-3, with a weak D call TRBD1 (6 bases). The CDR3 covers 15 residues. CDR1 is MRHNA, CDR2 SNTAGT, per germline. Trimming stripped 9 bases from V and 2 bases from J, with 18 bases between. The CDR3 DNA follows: TGTGCCAGTTCACTTAACGGACAGCACACAGATACGCAGTATTTT. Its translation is CASSLNGQHTDTQYF.

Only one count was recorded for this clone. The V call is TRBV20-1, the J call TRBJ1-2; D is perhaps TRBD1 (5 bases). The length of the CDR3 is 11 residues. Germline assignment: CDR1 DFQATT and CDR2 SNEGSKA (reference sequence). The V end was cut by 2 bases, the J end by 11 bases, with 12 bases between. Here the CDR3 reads CSARWGSSYTF. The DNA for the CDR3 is TGCAGTGCTAGATGGGGGAGCTCATACACCTTC.

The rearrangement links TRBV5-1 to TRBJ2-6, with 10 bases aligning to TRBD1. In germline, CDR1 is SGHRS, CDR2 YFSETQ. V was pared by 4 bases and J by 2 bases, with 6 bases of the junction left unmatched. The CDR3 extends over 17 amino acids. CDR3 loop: CASSPWTGGTGANVLTF. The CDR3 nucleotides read TGCGCCAGCAGCCCGTGGACAGGGGGAACTGGGGCCAACGTCCTGACTTTC.

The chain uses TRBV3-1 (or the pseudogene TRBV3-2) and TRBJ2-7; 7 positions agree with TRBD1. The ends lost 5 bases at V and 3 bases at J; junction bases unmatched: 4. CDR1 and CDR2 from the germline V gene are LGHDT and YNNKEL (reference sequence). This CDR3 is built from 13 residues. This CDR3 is CASSERTGYEQYF. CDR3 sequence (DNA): TGTGCCAGCAGCGAGCGGACAGGCTACGAGCAGTACTTC.

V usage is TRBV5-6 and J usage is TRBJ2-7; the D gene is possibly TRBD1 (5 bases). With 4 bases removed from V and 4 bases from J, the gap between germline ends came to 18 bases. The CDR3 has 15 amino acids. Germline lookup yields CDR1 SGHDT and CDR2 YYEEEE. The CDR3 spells CASSAPEQGLYEQYF. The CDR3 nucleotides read TGTGCCAGCAGCGCCCCGGAGCAGGGCCTATACGAGCAGTACTTC.